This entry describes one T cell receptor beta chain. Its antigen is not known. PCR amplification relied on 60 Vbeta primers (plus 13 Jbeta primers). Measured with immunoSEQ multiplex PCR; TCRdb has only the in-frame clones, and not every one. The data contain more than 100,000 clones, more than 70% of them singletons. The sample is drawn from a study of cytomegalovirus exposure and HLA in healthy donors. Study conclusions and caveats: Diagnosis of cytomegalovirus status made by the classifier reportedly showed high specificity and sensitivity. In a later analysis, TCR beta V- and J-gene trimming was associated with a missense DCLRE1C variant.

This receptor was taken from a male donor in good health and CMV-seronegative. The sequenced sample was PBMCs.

In DNA form, the CDR3 reads TGTGCCAGCAGCCCAAACGAGGGGGCGCTTTATCAGCCCCAGCATTTT. Its protein is CASSPNEGALYQPQHF. V is TRBV7-2 and J is TRBJ1-5; 7 bases align to TRBD1. This CDR3 has 16 residues. J gave up 5 bases and V 5 bases, and 12 bases lay outside the gene matches. Germline V gene sequence: CDR1 SGHTA, CDR2 FQGNSA.